Listed below are T cell receptor beta chains from one sample, sequenced in a study of T cell responses to AZD1222 COVID-19 vaccine. Some clones are missing from TCRdb's copy, which holds only in-frame ones; the method was immunoSEQ multiplex PCR. The sample includes about 150,000 clones, around 92% of them seen just once. Sequencing was performed on peripheral blood, taken on day 0 of AZD1222 vaccination. Source of these receptors: an adult in good health. CDR3s include the opening cysteine and the closing phenylalanine or tryptophan. The D gene is left open where the match is weak. Size is omitted from some rows. Given values are once, few, many or a class for expanded clones.

clone size: -; V gene: TRBV7-3; J gene: TRBJ1-2; D gene: -; CDR3 DNA: TGTGCCAGCGGCAAGGTAACGGACTATGGCTACACCTTC; CDR3 protein: CASGKVTDYGYTF
clone size: -; V gene: TRBV7-9; J gene: TRBJ1-1; D gene: -; CDR3 DNA: TGTGCCAGCAGCCAGCGACCCACTGAAGCTTTCTTT; CDR3 protein: CASSQRPTEAFF
clone size: -; V gene: TRBV13; J gene: TRBJ1-6; D gene: -; CDR3 DNA: TGTGCCAGCAGCCCGAGGGGGGGAGGGAACAATTCACCCCTCCACTTT; CDR3 protein: CASSPRGGGNNSPLHF
clone size: once; V gene: TRBV2; J gene: TRBJ1-5; D gene: TRBD1; CDR3 DNA: TGTGCCAGCAGTGGGGGACAGAGCAATCAGCCCCAGCATTTT; CDR3 protein: CASSGGQSNQPQHF
clone size: -; V gene: TRBV5-1; J gene: TRBJ2-7; D gene: TRBD1; CDR3 DNA: TGCGCCAGCAGCGGAAACAGGGGGCTGTCCTACGAGCAGTACTTC; CDR3 protein: CASSGNRGLSYEQYF
clone size: -; V gene: TRBV10-3; J gene: TRBJ2-7; D gene: TRBD2; CDR3 DNA: TGTGCCATCACCAGCGGGGGAACCTACGAGCAGTACTTC; CDR3 protein: CAITSGGTYEQYF
clone size: once; V gene: TRBV3-1/TRBV3-2; J gene: TRBJ2-3; D gene: TRBD2; CDR3 DNA: TGTGCCAGCAGCCTAGCGGGGGGCCGCCAGGATACGCAGTATTTT; CDR3 protein: CASSLAGGRQDTQYF
clone size: -; V gene: TRBV7-2; J gene: TRBJ2-5; D gene: TRBD1; CDR3 DNA: TGTGCCAGCAGCTCCTATCGGACAGGGGGCTTGGTGTTGACCCAGTACTTC; CDR3 protein: CASSSYRTGGLVLTQYF
clone size: few; V gene: TRBV30; J gene: TRBJ1-2; D gene: TRBD1; CDR3 DNA: TGTGCCTGGACTGGGACAGGCAACTATGGCTACACCTTC; CDR3 protein: CAWTGTGNYGYTF
clone size: -; V gene: TRBV9; J gene: TRBJ2-3; D gene: -; CDR3 DNA: TGTGCCAGCAGCATCAGCCCGGGCGGGACTGGGACAGATACGCAGTATTTT; CDR3 protein: CASSISPGGTGTDTQYF
clone size: -; V gene: TRBV7-2; J gene: TRBJ1-1; D gene: -; CDR3 DNA: TGTGCCAGCAGCTTAGCGGGGGGGCGGGCTGAAGCTTTCTTT; CDR3 protein: CASSLAGGRAEAFF
clone size: -; V gene: TRBV9; J gene: TRBJ1-2; D gene: -; CDR3 DNA: TGTGCCAGCAGCGCCAAAGTTTTAGCCTATGGCTACACCTTC; CDR3 protein: CASSAKVLAYGYTF
clone size: -; V gene: TRBV10-1; J gene: TRBJ1-6; D gene: TRBD1; CDR3 DNA: TGCGCCAGCAGTGAAGGGGGCGGAGGTTCACCCCTCCACTTT; CDR3 protein: CASSEGGGGSPLHF
clone size: -; V gene: TRBV4-2; J gene: TRBJ2-7; D gene: TRBD2; CDR3 DNA: TGTGCCAGCAGCCAAGATTTCGCTAGCGGAACCTACGAGCAGTACTTC; CDR3 protein: CASSQDFASGTYEQYF
clone size: -; V gene: TRBV29-1; J gene: TRBJ1-2; D gene: -; CDR3 DNA: TGCAGCGTTGAGGCTCAACCGGCTGATGGCTACACCTTC; CDR3 protein: CSVEAQPADGYTF
clone size: -; V gene: TRBV5-5; J gene: TRBJ1-4; D gene: -; CDR3 DNA: TGTGCCAGCAGCTTGGACAGCCCCAGGGGTGCAACTAATGAAAAACTGTTTTTT; CDR3 protein: CASSLDSPRGATNEKLFF
clone size: -; V gene: TRBV13; J gene: TRBJ2-5; D gene: TRBD2; CDR3 DNA: TGTGCCAGCAGCTTAGCGGGGGGGCCGATGTCGAAGACCCAGTACTTC; CDR3 protein: CASSLAGGPMSKTQYF
clone size: -; V gene: TRBV27; J gene: TRBJ2-6; D gene: -; CDR3 DNA: TGTGCCAGCAGTCTCAGTTTCTCTGGGGCCAACGTCCTGACTTTC; CDR3 protein: CASSLSFSGANVLTF
clone size: once; V gene: TRBV19; J gene: TRBJ2-1; D gene: TRBD1; CDR3 DNA: TGTGCCAGTAGTAACAACCTCGGACAGGTATACAATGAGCAGTTCTTC; CDR3 protein: CASSNNLGQVYNEQFF
clone size: once; V gene: TRBV5-1; J gene: TRBJ2-7; D gene: -; CDR3 DNA: TGCGCCAGCAGGCGGGGACTGGATGCGGGCTACGAGCAGTACTTC; CDR3 protein: CASRRGLDAGYEQYF
clone size: -; V gene: TRBV4-2; J gene: TRBJ2-4; D gene: TRBD1; CDR3 DNA: TGTGCCAGCAGCCAAGAAGGGGGCGGCGGTTGGGACATTCAGTACTTC; CDR3 protein: CASSQEGGGGWDIQYF
clone size: -; V gene: TRBV10-3; J gene: TRBJ1-1; D gene: -; CDR3 DNA: TGTGCCATCAGGGGAGGGAACACTGAAGCTTTCTTT; CDR3 protein: CAIRGGNTEAFF
clone size: -; V gene: TRBV24-1; J gene: TRBJ1-4; D gene: -; CDR3 DNA: TGTGCCACCAGTGATACCGCAGGGAATAATGAAAAACTGTTTTTT; CDR3 protein: CATSDTAGNNEKLFF
clone size: -; V gene: TRBV5-4; J gene: TRBJ2-1; D gene: -; CDR3 DNA: TGTGCCAGCAGCTCGCCGAGAAGGGGAGGTGAGCAGTTCTTC; CDR3 protein: CASSSPRRGGEQFF
clone size: -; V gene: TRBV6-5; J gene: TRBJ2-2; D gene: TRBD1; CDR3 DNA: TGTGCCAGCAGTTATAAGGGACAGTCCACCGGGGAGCTGTTTTTT; CDR3 protein: CASSYKGQSTGELFF
clone size: -; V gene: TRBV2; J gene: TRBJ2-3; D gene: -; CDR3 DNA: TGTGCCAGCAGTGAAGTGTTCACTGGCACAGATACGCAGTATTTT; CDR3 protein: CASSEVFTGTDTQYF
clone size: -; V gene: TRBV10-3; J gene: TRBJ1-2; D gene: -; CDR3 DNA: TGTGCCATCAGGGGGTACTCTCCGGACAGAAAATATGGCTACACCTTC; CDR3 protein: CAIRGYSPDRKYGYTF
clone size: -; V gene: TRBV7-2; J gene: TRBJ2-7; D gene: TRBD1; CDR3 DNA: TGTGCCAGCAGCTTAGGTGGGGGACAGAGCGGATACGAGCAGTACTTC; CDR3 protein: CASSLGGGQSGYEQYF
clone size: -; V gene: TRBV11-2; J gene: TRBJ2-3; D gene: TRBD2; CDR3 DNA: TGTGCCAGCAGCCCCGGGAGGGCGGGGAGGGATACGCAGTATTTT; CDR3 protein: CASSPGRAGRDTQYF
clone size: -; V gene: TRBV18; J gene: TRBJ2-3; D gene: TRBD2; CDR3 DNA: TGTGCCAGCTTCACGGGACTAGGGGAGACAGATACGCAGTATTTT; CDR3 protein: CASFTGLGETDTQYF
clone size: few; V gene: TRBV6-5; J gene: TRBJ1-4; D gene: -; CDR3 DNA: TGTGCCATTACCGGGGCCGGTGGCGAAAAACTGTTTTTT; CDR3 protein: CAITGAGGEKLFF
clone size: -; V gene: TRBV2; J gene: TRBJ2-3; D gene: TRBD1; CDR3 DNA: TGTGCCAGCGTCACGGGACAGGGTGGCACAGATACGCAGTATTTT; CDR3 protein: CASVTGQGGTDTQYF
clone size: -; V gene: TRBV10-3; J gene: TRBJ2-2; D gene: -; CDR3 DNA: TGTGCCATCAGCACTATCCAAAACACCGGGGAGCTGTTTTTT; CDR3 protein: CAISTIQNTGELFF
clone size: -; V gene: TRBV30; J gene: TRBJ1-6; D gene: -; CDR3 DNA: TGTGCCTGGGAAATGCATGGGGGCGAGTCACCCCTCCACTTT; CDR3 protein: CAWEMHGGESPLHF
clone size: -; V gene: TRBV7-4; J gene: TRBJ1-5; D gene: -; CDR3 DNA: TGTGCCAACCAACAAGCCTATAGCAATCAGCCCCAGCATTTT; CDR3 protein: CANQQAYSNQPQHF
clone size: -; V gene: TRBV14; J gene: TRBJ2-1; D gene: -; CDR3 DNA: TGTGCCAGCAGCCTTAGGCGAAACAATGAGCAGTTCTTC; CDR3 protein: CASSLRRNNEQFF
clone size: -; V gene: TRBV7-3; J gene: TRBJ1-1; D gene: -; CDR3 DNA: TGTGCCAGCAGCTCGACGGTGAACACTGAAGCTTTCTTT; CDR3 protein: CASSSTVNTEAFF
clone size: -; V gene: TRBV3-1/TRBV3-2; J gene: TRBJ1-3; D gene: -; CDR3 DNA: TGTGCCAGCAGCCAAGTGGGGGGAAACACCATATATTTT; CDR3 protein: CASSQVGGNTIYF
clone size: once; V gene: TRBV10-2; J gene: TRBJ2-7; D gene: -; CDR3 DNA: TGCGCCAGCAGGGGACTGGGACAGTTGGACTTGGGTGAGCAGTACTTC; CDR3 protein: CASRGLGQLDLGEQYF
clone size: -; V gene: TRBV11-2; J gene: TRBJ2-7; D gene: TRBD2; CDR3 DNA: TGTGCCAGCAGCTTGGGTAGCGGGGGAATCGAGCAGTACTTC; CDR3 protein: CASSLGSGGIEQYF
clone size: -; V gene: TRBV2; J gene: TRBJ2-1; D gene: TRBD1; CDR3 DNA: TGTGCCAGCAGAAAGGACAGGAACAATGAGCAGTTCTTC; CDR3 protein: CASRKDRNNEQFF
clone size: -; V gene: TRBV15; J gene: TRBJ1-6; D gene: -; CDR3 DNA: TGTGCCACCAGCAGAGATACTAGAGGTTCACCCCTCCACTTT; CDR3 protein: CATSRDTRGSPLHF
clone size: -; V gene: TRBV3-1/TRBV3-2; J gene: TRBJ2-1; D gene: -; CDR3 DNA: TGTGCCAGCAGCCAAGATCCCGGGATCAATGAGCAGTTCTTC; CDR3 protein: CASSQDPGINEQFF
clone size: -; V gene: TRBV9; J gene: TRBJ1-6; D gene: -; CDR3 DNA: TGTGCCAGCAGCGTTGAGACTCATTCACCCCTCCACTTT; CDR3 protein: CASSVETHSPLHF
clone size: -; V gene: TRBV29-1; J gene: TRBJ1-4; D gene: -; CDR3 DNA: TGCAGCGCAATCGGAGGAGGTGACGAAAAACTGTTTTTT; CDR3 protein: CSAIGGGDEKLFF
clone size: -; V gene: TRBV28; J gene: TRBJ1-2; D gene: TRBD1; CDR3 DNA: TGTGCCAGCAGTTTATCCCCCACAGGGGGTCTTAATGGCTACACCTTC; CDR3 protein: CASSLSPTGGLNGYTF
clone size: -; V gene: TRBV28; J gene: TRBJ1-1; D gene: -; CDR3 DNA: TGTGCCAGCAGTCCCGGACACGGGACTGAAGCTTTCTTT; CDR3 protein: CASSPGHGTEAFF
clone size: once; V gene: TRBV15; J gene: TRBJ1-5; D gene: TRBD1; CDR3 DNA: TGTGCCACCAGCAGAGCAGCAGGGGGCGGCAATCAGCCCCAGCATTTT; CDR3 protein: CATSRAAGGGNQPQHF
clone size: few; V gene: TRBV27; J gene: TRBJ2-7; D gene: TRBD2; CDR3 DNA: TGTGCCAGCAGTCCAAACCCCGCGGGAGTCTACGAGCAGTACTTC; CDR3 protein: CASSPNPAGVYEQYF
clone size: few; V gene: TRBV19; J gene: TRBJ2-5; D gene: TRBD2; CDR3 DNA: TGTGCCAGTAGCCTACTAGCGGGAGAAGATAGGGAGACCCAGTACTTC; CDR3 protein: CASSLLAGEDRETQYF
clone size: -; V gene: TRBV7-2; J gene: TRBJ2-3; D gene: TRBD1; CDR3 DNA: TGTGCCAGCAGCTTAGGGAGGTCAGGGGGCTCAAATACGCAGTATTTT; CDR3 protein: CASSLGRSGGSNTQYF
clone size: -; V gene: TRBV4-2; J gene: TRBJ2-3; D gene: -; CDR3 DNA: TGTGCCAGCAGCCATACCGGGACTCTTAGCACAGATACGCAGTATTTT; CDR3 protein: CASSHTGTLSTDTQYF
clone size: -; V gene: TRBV12-3/TRBV12-4; J gene: TRBJ2-1; D gene: -; CDR3 DNA: TGTGCCAGCAGTTTGGGGAAACATGAGCAGTTCTTC; CDR3 protein: CASSLGKHEQFF
clone size: -; V gene: TRBV19; J gene: TRBJ1-5; D gene: -; CDR3 DNA: TGTGCCAGTAGTATGGCCTTTGGGGGCAATCAGCCCCAGCATTTT; CDR3 protein: CASSMAFGGNQPQHF
clone size: -; V gene: TRBV4-2; J gene: TRBJ2-2; D gene: -; CDR3 DNA: TGTGCCAGCAGCCAAGATTCGGCAGGGGTAGTCGGGGAGCTGTTTTTT; CDR3 protein: CASSQDSAGVVGELFF
clone size: -; V gene: TRBV2; J gene: TRBJ2-1; D gene: -; CDR3 DNA: TGTGCCAGCAGTGGTTCGGGCAATGAGCAGTTCTTC; CDR3 protein: CASSGSGNEQFF
clone size: -; V gene: TRBV3-1/TRBV3-2; J gene: TRBJ2-2; D gene: -; CDR3 DNA: TGTGCCAGCAGCCAAGTCCTCGGGGAGCTGTTTTTT; CDR3 protein: CASSQVLGELFF
clone size: -; V gene: TRBV15; J gene: TRBJ1-6; D gene: -; CDR3 DNA: TGTGCCACCAGCAGAGCTACAGGTGGTCGTGGCTATAATTCACCCCTCCACTTT; CDR3 protein: CATSRATGGRGYNSPLHF
clone size: -; V gene: TRBV6-6; J gene: TRBJ2-7; D gene: -; CDR3 DNA: TGTGCCAGCAGTTACCGAGGGACGGGGTCCTACGAGCAGTACTTC; CDR3 protein: CASSYRGTGSYEQYF
clone size: -; V gene: TRBV5-4; J gene: TRBJ2-5; D gene: TRBD1; CDR3 DNA: TGTGCCAGCAGCTTTGGGACAGGGGGTAGACAACAAGAGACCCAGTACTTC; CDR3 protein: CASSFGTGGRQQETQYF